The 3 T cell receptor beta chains below come from one sample, sequenced in a study of blood T cell repertoires in COVID-19. Clones were read by immunoSEQ multiplex PCR, and TCRdb kept only the in-frame ones, dropping some. The sample records about 90,000 clones, 75% to 90% being singletons. The sample comprised peripheral blood. The receptors were sampled from a man older than 75 with active or convalescent COVID-19.

V and J are TRBV27 and TRBJ1-2, with a tentative D call TRBD1 (5 bases). The germline gives CDR1 MNHEY, CDR2 SMNVEV (reference sequence). V lost 0 bases and J 6 bases, leaving 17 bases between the germline ends. This CDR3 is built from 16 residues. CDR3 coding DNA: TGTGCCAGCAGTTTATCGCGGGGGAGTTTTATTAATGGCTACACCTTC. Translating it yields CASSLSRGSFINGYTF.

This chain links TRBV2 with TRBJ1-5; 8 positions match TRBD1. The germline gives CDR1 SNHLY, CDR2 FYNNEI. The CDR3 runs 17 residues. Losses at the gene ends were 6 bases for V and 4 bases for J; bases not matched to a gene: 14. CDR3 protein: CASRSIGRDRGNQPQHF. The DNA for the CDR3 is TGTGCCAGCAGGAGTATTGGCCGAGACAGGGGTAATCAGCCCCAGCATTTT.

This clone has just one count. The V and J genes are TRBV24-1 and TRBJ2-1; 9 nucleotides align to TRBD2. Looked up from germline, CDR1 is KGHDR and CDR2 is SFDVKD. Germline trimming cut 3 bases from V and 8 bases from J; bases unmatched to any gene: 10. This CDR3 region has 16 residues. The CDR3 sequence is CATSDPAGLAPDEQFF. CDR3 DNA sequence: TGTGCCACCAGTGATCCGGCGGGACTAGCTCCGGATGAGCAGTTCTTC.